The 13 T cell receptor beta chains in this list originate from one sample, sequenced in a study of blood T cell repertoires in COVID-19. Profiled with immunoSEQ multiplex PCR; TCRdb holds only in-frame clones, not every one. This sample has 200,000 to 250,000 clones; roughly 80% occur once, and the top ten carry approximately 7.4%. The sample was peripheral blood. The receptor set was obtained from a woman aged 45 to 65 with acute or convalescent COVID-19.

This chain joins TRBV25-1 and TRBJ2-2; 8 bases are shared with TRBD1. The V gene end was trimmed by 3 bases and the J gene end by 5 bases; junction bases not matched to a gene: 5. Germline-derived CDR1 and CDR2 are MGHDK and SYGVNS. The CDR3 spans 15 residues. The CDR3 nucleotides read TGTGCCAGCAGTGACACTCGGACAGGGACCGGGGAGCTGTTTTTT. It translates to CASSDTRTGTGELFF.

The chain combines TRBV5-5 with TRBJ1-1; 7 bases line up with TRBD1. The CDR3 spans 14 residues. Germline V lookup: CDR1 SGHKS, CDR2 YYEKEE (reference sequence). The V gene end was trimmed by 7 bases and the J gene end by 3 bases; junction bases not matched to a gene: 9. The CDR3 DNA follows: TGTGCCAGCGGTAGGGGGCGCGGGGACACTGAAGCTTTCTTT. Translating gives CASGRGRGDTEAFF. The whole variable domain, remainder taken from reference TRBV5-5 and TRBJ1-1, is DAGVTQSPTHLIKTRGQQVTLRCSPISGHKSVSWYQQVLGQGPQFIFQYYEKEERGRGNFPDRFSARQFPNYSSELNVNALLLGDSALYLCASGRGRGDTEAFFGQGTRLTVV.

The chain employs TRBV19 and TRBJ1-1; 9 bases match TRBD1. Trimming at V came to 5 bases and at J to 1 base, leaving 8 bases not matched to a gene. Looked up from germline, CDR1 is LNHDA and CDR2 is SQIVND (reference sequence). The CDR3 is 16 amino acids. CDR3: CASSSWTGDWNTEAFF. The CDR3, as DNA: TGTGCCAGTAGTTCTTGGACAGGGGATTGGAACACTGAAGCTTTCTTT.

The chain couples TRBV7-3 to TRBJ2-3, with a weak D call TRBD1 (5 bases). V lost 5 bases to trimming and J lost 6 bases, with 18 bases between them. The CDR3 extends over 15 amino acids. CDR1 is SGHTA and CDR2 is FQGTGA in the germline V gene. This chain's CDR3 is CASSQLQGGPDTQYF. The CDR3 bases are TGTGCCAGCAGCCAGTTGCAGGGTGGGCCTGATACGCAGTATTTT.

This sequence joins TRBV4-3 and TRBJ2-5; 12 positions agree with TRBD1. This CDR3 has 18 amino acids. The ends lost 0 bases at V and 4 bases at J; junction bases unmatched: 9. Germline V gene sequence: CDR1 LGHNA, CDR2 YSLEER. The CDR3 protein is CASSQEPPGTGGLETQYF. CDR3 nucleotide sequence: TGCGCCAGCAGCCAAGAACCCCCCGGGACAGGGGGCTTAGAGACCCAGTACTTC.

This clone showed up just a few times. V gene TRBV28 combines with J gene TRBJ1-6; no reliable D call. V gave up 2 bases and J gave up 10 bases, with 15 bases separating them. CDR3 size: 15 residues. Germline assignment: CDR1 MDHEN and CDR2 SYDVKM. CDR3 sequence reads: CASSLGSGYRSPLHF. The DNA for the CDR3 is TGTGCCAGCAGTTTAGGTTCGGGGTATAGATCACCCCTCCACTTT.

CDR3 DNA sequence: TGTGCCAGCAGCCCGGTTTTCCCCTACAATGAGCAGTTCTTC. This translates into CASSPVFPYNEQFF. The gene calls are TRBV7-9 and TRBJ2-1; no reliable D call. Trimming took 5 bases from V and 2 from J, leaving 10 bases between them. Germline CDR1 and CDR2: SEHNR and FQNEAQ (reference sequence). The CDR3 extends over 14 amino acids.

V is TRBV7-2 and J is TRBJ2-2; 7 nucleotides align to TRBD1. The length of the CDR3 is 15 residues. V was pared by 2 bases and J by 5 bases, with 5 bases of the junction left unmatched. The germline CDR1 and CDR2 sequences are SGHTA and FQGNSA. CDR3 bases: TGTGCCAGCAGCTTATACACGGGACAGACCGGGGAGCTGTTTTTT. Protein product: CASSLYTGQTGELFF. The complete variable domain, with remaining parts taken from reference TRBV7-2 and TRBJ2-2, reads GAGVSQSPSNKVTEKGKDVELRCDPISGHTALYWYRQSLGQGLEFLIYFQGNSAPDKSGLPSDRFSAERTGGSVSTLTIQRTQQEDSAVYLCASSLYTGQTGELFFGEGSRLTVL.

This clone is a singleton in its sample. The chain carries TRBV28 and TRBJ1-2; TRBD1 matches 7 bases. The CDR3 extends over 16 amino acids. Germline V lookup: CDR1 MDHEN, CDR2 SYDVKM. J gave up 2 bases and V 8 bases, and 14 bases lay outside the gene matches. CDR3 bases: TGTGCCAGCCTTACGGGATCAGGCAGGGGGAACTATGGCTACACCTTC. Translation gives CASLTGSGRGNYGYTF.

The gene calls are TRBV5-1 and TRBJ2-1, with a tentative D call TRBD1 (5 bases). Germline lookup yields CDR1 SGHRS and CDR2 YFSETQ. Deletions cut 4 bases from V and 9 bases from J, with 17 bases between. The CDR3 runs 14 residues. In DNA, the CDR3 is TGCGCCAGCAGCGATGGGGTCTCTAGGGGTGAGCAGTTCTTC. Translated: CASSDGVSRGEQFF.

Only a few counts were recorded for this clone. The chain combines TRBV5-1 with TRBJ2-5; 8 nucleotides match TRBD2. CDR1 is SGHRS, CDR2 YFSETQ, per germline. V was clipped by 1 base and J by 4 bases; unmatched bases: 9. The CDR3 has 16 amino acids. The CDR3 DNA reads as TGCGCCAGCAGCTTGTTTACGGGGGGGCAAGGAGAGACCCAGTACTTC. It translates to CASSLFTGGQGETQYF. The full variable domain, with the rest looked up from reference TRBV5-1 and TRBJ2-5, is KAGVTQTPRYLIKTRGQQVTLSCSPISGHRSVSWYQQTPGQGLQFLFEYFSETQRNKGNFPGRFSGRQFSNSRSEMNVSTLELGDSALYLCASSLFTGGQGETQYFGPGTRLLVL.

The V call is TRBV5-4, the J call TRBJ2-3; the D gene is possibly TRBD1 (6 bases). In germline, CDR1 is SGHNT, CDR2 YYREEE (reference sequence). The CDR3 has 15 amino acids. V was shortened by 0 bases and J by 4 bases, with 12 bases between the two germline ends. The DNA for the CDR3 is TGTGCCAGCAGCTTGGGGGGAACAGGGTCAGATACGCAGTATTTT. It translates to CASSLGGTGSDTQYF.

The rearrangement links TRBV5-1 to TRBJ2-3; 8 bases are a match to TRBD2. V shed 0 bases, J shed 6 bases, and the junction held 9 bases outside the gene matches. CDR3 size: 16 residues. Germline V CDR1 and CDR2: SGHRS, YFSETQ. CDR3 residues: CASSLAAAGEVDTQYF. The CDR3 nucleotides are TGCGCCAGCAGCTTGGCCGCAGCGGGAGAGGTGGATACGCAGTATTTT.